This TCR beta chain was profiled in a study of technical replicates of blood from a few donors. The repertoire was sequenced with immunoSEQ multiplex PCR; TCRdb's copy has only in-frame clones and lacks some. The data contain 85,000 to 100,000 clones, approximately 95% of them singletons. Germline CDR1 and CDR2: SGDLS and YYNGEE. The CDR3 has 15 residues. The V end lost 0 bases, the J end lost 9 bases, and 16 bases lay between the germline ends. The chain recombines TRBV9 with TRBJ2-1, with a possible D match to TRBD1 (7 bases). The sample taken for sequencing was T cells isolated from PBMCs. The sequence derives from a human donor in good health. CDR3 protein: CASSVDRGGSSEQFF. The CDR3 DNA reads TGTGCCAGCAGCGTAGACAGGGGAGGCTCCAGTGAGCAGTTCTTC. Full variable domain (remainder filled in from reference TRBV9 and TRBJ2-1): DSGVTQTPKHLITATGQRVTLRCSPRSGDLSVYWYQQSLDQGLQFLIQYYNGEERAKGNILERFSAQQFPDLHSELNLSSLELGDSALYFCASSVDRGGSSEQFFGPGTRLTVL.